These 8 T cell receptor beta chains were all obtained from the same sample, sequenced in a study of cytomegalovirus exposure and HLA in healthy donors. Primers for the PCR totalled 60 Vbeta and 13 Jbeta. The method was immunoSEQ multiplex PCR; TCRdb's version includes in-frame clones alone and lacks a portion of them. The sample gives around 150,000 clones, 65% to 85% of which show up once; around 1.4% is in the top ten. The sequenced sample was PBMCs. The receptors derive from a man aged 60 to 69 in good health and CMV-seronegative.

The chain combines TRBV18 with TRBJ2-7, with TRBD2 matching over 12 bases. Germline trimming cut 1 base from V and 0 bases from J; bases unmatched to any gene: 7. Germline V gives CDR1 KGHSH, CDR2 LQKENI. This CDR3 region has 18 residues. CDR3 sequence: CASSPRGTSGSSSYEQYF. The CDR3 nucleotides are TGTGCCAGCTCACCACGAGGGACTAGCGGGTCGAGCTCCTACGAGCAGTACTTC.

V usage is TRBV28 and J usage is TRBJ1-5; D remains ambiguous. Trimming took off 5 bases at V and 2 bases at J, with 10 bases between the two ends. Germline assignment: CDR1 MDHEN and CDR2 SYDVKM. The CDR3 is made up of 14 amino acids. In DNA, the CDR3 is TGTGCCAGCAGTCCTCCTACAGGCAATCAGCCCCAGCATTTT. It codes for CASSPPTGNQPQHF.

The chain recombines TRBV30 with TRBJ2-7; perhaps TRBD1 as D (6 bases). The germline gives CDR1 GTSNPN, CDR2 SVGIG (reference sequence). V was pared by 0 bases and J by 2 bases, with 14 bases between. The CDR3 runs to 15 residues. The CDR3 is CAWSVPGQGTYEQYF. In DNA, the CDR3 is TGTGCCTGGAGTGTACCAGGGCAGGGGACCTACGAGCAGTACTTC. The full variable domain, completed using reference TRBV30 and TRBJ2-7, is SQTIHQWPATLVQPVGSPLSLECTVEGTSNPNLYWYRQAAGRGLQLLFYSVGIGQISSEVPQNLSASRPQDRQFILSSKKLLLSDSGFYLCAWSVPGQGTYEQYFGPGTRLTVT.

CDR3 coding DNA: TGTGCCAGCAGGAACCATCGAGGACAGGGAACTCTCCGGGAGCTGTTTTTT. It translates to CASRNHRGQGTLRELFF. The J gene is TRBJ2-2, the V gene TRBV21-1; the table's D call of TRBD1 was not tested on the DNA. TRBV21-1 is shown as a pseudogene. The CDR3 loop spans 17 amino acids.

This sequence joins TRBV6-5 and TRBJ2-5, with D perhaps matching TRBD1 (5 bases). With the DNA end fitting TRBJ2-7 better, the J assignment may be wrong. CDR3 size: 16 residues. CDR1 is MNHEY and CDR2 is SVGAGI in the germline V gene. The CDR3 reads CASSYSFQGDVYEQYF. CDR3 sequence (DNA): TGTGCCAGCAGTTACTCGTTCCAGGGCGATGTCTACGAGCAGTACTTC.

V and J are TRBV10-1 and TRBJ1-1; the D is unclear. Germline V gene data show CDR1 as WNHNN and CDR2 as SYGVQD (reference sequence). The CDR3 covers 13 residues. Between the trimmed V and J ends, which lost 7 bases and 4 bases, there was a span of 13 bases. For the CDR3, the DNA is TGCGCCAGCACTAGCTCCTTAGCCACTGAAGCTTTCTTT. Translating gives CASTSSLATEAFF.

This clone was detected only once. This sequence joins TRBV2 and TRBJ1-2; D gene uncertain. The germline V and J ends were trimmed by 6 bases and 0 bases, with 8 bases remaining between them. The CDR3 length is 13 residues. The germline gives CDR1 SNHLY, CDR2 FYNNEI. For the CDR3, the DNA is TGTGCCAGCAGGGAGAGCACTAACTATGGCTACACCTTC. Translating it yields CASRESTNYGYTF.

J is TRBJ1-2 and V is TRBV5-1, with TRBD1 identical over 9 bases. The germline gives CDR1 SGHRS, CDR2 YFSETQ. The J segment lost 2 bases and the V segment lost 4 bases, leaving 6 bases of the junction unmatched. The CDR3 spans 15 residues. The CDR3 sequence is CASSLGQGRNYGYTF. The CDR3 DNA reads TGCGCCAGCAGCCTGGGACAGGGTAGAAACTATGGCTACACCTTC.